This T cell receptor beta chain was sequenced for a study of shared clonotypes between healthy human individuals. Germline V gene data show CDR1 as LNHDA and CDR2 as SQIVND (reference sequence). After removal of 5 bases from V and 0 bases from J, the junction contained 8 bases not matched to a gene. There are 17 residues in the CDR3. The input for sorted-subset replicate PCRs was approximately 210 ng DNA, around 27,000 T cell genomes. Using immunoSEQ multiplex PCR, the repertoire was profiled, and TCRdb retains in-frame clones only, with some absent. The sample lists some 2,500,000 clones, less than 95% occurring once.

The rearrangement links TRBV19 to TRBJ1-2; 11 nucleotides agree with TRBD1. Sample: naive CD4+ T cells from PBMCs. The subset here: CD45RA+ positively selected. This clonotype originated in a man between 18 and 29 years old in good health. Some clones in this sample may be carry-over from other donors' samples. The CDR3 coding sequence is TGTGCCAGTAGTGTACTGGGACAGGGGGTCCCTAACTATGGCTACACCTTC. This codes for CASSVLGQGVPNYGYTF. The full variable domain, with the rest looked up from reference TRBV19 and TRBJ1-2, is DGGITQSPKYLFRKEGQNVTLSCEQNLNHDAMYWYRQDPGQGLRLIYYSQIVNDFQKGDIAEGYSVSREKKESFPLTVTSAQKNPTAFYLCASSVLGQGVPNYGYTFGSGTRLTVV.